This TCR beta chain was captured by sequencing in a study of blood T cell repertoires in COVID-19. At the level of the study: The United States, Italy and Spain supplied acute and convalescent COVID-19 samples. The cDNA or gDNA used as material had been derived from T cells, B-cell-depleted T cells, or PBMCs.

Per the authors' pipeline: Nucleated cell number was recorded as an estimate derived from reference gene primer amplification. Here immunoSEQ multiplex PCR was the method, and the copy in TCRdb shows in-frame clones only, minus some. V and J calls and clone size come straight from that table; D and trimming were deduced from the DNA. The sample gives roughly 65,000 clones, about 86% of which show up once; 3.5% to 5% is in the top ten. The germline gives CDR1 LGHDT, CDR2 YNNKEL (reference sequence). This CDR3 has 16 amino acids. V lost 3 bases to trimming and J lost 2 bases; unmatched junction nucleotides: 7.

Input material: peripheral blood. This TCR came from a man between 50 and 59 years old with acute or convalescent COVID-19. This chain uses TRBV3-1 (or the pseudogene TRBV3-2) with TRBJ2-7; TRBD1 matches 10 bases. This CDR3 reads CASSHSLGQGAYEQYF. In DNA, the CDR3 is TGTGCCAGCAGCCATTCTCTAGGACAGGGGGCCTACGAGCAGTACTTC.